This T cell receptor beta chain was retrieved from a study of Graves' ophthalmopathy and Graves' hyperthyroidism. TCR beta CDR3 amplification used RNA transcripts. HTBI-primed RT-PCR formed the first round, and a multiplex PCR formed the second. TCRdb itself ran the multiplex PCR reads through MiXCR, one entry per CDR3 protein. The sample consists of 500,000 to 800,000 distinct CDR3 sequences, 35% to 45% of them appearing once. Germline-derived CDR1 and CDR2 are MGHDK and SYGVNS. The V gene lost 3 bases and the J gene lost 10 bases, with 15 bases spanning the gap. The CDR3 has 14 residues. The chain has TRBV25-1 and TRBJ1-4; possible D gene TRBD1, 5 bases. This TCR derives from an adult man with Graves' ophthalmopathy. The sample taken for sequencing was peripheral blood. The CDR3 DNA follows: TGTGCCAGCAGTGAGGGACTAGCGGGGGGAAAACTGTTTTTT. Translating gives CASSEGLAGGKLFF. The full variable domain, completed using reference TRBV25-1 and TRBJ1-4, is EADIYQTPRYLVIGTGKKITLECSQTMGHDKMYWYQQDPGMELHLIHYSYGVNSTEKGDLSSESTVSRIRTEHFPLTLESARPSHTSQYLCASSEGLAGGKLFFGSGTQLSVL.